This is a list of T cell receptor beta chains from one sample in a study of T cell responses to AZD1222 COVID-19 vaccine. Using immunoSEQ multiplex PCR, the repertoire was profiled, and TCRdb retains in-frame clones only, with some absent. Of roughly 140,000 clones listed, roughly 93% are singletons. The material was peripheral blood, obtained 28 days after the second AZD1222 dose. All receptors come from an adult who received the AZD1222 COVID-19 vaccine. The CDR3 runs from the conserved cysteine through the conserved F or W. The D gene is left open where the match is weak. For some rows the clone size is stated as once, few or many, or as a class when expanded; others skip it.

CDR3 protein: CASSPPRIAGGSSYEQYF
CDR3 DNA: TGTGCCAGCAGCCCCCCGAGGATCGCAGGGGGATCAAGTTACGAGCAGTACTTC
clone size: once
V gene: TRBV7-9
D gene: TRBD1
J gene: TRBJ2-7

CDR3 protein: CASSVIDYGGGYTF
CDR3 DNA: TGTGCCAGCAGCGTAATAGACTATGGGGGTGGCTACACCTTC
clone size: -
V gene: TRBV9
D gene: -
J gene: TRBJ1-2

CDR3 protein: CSARPLDTQYF
CDR3 DNA: TGCAGTGCTAGGCCCCTGGATACGCAGTATTTT
clone size: -
V gene: TRBV20-1
D gene: -
J gene: TRBJ2-3

CDR3 protein: CASTQRGAGSNQPQHF
CDR3 DNA: TGTGCCAGTACCCAGAGGGGGGCAGGTAGCAATCAGCCCCAGCATTTT
clone size: -
V gene: TRBV19
D gene: -
J gene: TRBJ1-5

CDR3 protein: CASSIGEGARRNGYTF
CDR3 DNA: TGTGCCAGTAGTATTGGGGAGGGGGCGCGGAGGAATGGCTACACCTTC
clone size: -
V gene: TRBV19
D gene: TRBD1
J gene: TRBJ1-2

CDR3 protein: CASSEGTDQPQHF
CDR3 DNA: TGCGCCAGCAGCGAAGGTACCGATCAGCCCCAGCATTTT
clone size: -
V gene: TRBV5-1
D gene: -
J gene: TRBJ1-5

CDR3 protein: CASSLAGALSEQYF
CDR3 DNA: TGTGCCAGCAGTTTAGCGGGAGCTCTCTCCGAGCAGTACTTC
clone size: -
V gene: TRBV6-6
D gene: TRBD2
J gene: TRBJ2-7

CDR3 protein: CASSVGGQLLYGYTF
CDR3 DNA: TGTGCCAGCAGTGTAGGGGGACAACTATTATATGGCTACACCTTC
clone size: -
V gene: TRBV2
D gene: -
J gene: TRBJ1-2

CDR3 protein: CATIPTELYGYTF
CDR3 DNA: TGTGCCACGATCCCGACAGAGCTCTATGGCTACACCTTC
clone size: -
V gene: TRBV2
D gene: -
J gene: TRBJ1-2

CDR3 protein: CSANDRGRDTQYF
CDR3 DNA: TGCAGTGCTAATGACAGGGGTAGGGATACGCAGTATTTT
clone size: -
V gene: TRBV20-1
D gene: TRBD1
J gene: TRBJ2-3

CDR3 protein: CASSSGTIYGYTF
CDR3 DNA: TGTGCCAGCAGCTCTGGGACGATCTATGGCTACACCTTC
clone size: -
V gene: TRBV7-2
D gene: -
J gene: TRBJ1-2

CDR3 protein: CASSTQGGTGELFF
CDR3 DNA: TGTGCCAGCAGTACACAGGGAGGCACCGGGGAGCTGTTTTTT
clone size: -
V gene: TRBV6-6
D gene: -
J gene: TRBJ2-2

CDR3 protein: CASSLEGLTLGEQYF
CDR3 DNA: TGCGCCAGCAGCTTGGAAGGGCTCACCCTGGGCGAGCAGTACTTC
clone size: -
V gene: TRBV5-1
D gene: -
J gene: TRBJ2-7

CDR3 protein: CATSDWQGNTEAFF
CDR3 DNA: TGTGCCACCAGTGATTGGCAGGGGAACACTGAAGCTTTCTTT
clone size: -
V gene: TRBV24-1
D gene: -
J gene: TRBJ1-1

CDR3 protein: CASSVEAASNTEAFF
CDR3 DNA: TGTGCCAGCAGCGTAGAGGCAGCATCGAACACTGAAGCTTTCTTT
clone size: -
V gene: TRBV9
D gene: -
J gene: TRBJ1-1

CDR3 protein: CASSMRQAVYGYTF
CDR3 DNA: TGTGCCAGTAGTATGAGGCAGGCCGTCTATGGCTACACCTTC
clone size: -
V gene: TRBV19
D gene: -
J gene: TRBJ1-2

CDR3 protein: CASKSQGPNEQFF
CDR3 DNA: TGTGCCAGTAAATCTCAGGGGCCGAATGAGCAGTTCTTC
clone size: -
V gene: TRBV12-3/TRBV12-4
D gene: -
J gene: TRBJ2-1

CDR3 protein: CASSTDYRDGHNEKLFF
CDR3 DNA: TGTGCCAGCAGCACCGATTACCGGGACGGACATAATGAAAAACTGTTTTTT
clone size: -
V gene: TRBV5-7
D gene: -
J gene: TRBJ1-4

CDR3 protein: CASSGDRDTSTDTQYF
CDR3 DNA: TGTGCCAGCAGTGGCGACCGGGACACTAGCACAGATACGCAGTATTTT
clone size: -
V gene: TRBV2
D gene: -
J gene: TRBJ2-3

CDR3 protein: CASGSSGAETQYF
CDR3 DNA: TGTGCTAGTGGTTCCTCGGGGGCGGAGACCCAGTACTTC
clone size: -
V gene: TRBV12-5
D gene: -
J gene: TRBJ2-5